The 15 T cell receptor beta chains below come from one sample, sequenced in a study of response to subunit inactivated influenza vaccine. TCRdb re-derived calls from the RT-PCR reads in MiXCR, one entry per CDR3 protein. The sample records roughly 780,000 distinct CDR3 sequences, roughly 18% being singletons. The sample here was PBMCs from blood, taken less than 6 days after vaccination. The receptors come from a man aged 50-60 years who received an inactivated influenza vaccine.

This clonotype was observed at least ten times. The V and J genes are TRBV20-1 and TRBJ2-3; 7 nucleotides line up with TRBD2. J lost 0 bases, V lost 6 bases, and 6 bases had no gene match. There are 14 residues in the CDR3. From germline, CDR1 is DFQATT and CDR2 SNEGSKA (reference sequence). This CDR3 is CSANRGGSTDTQYF. Written as DNA, the CDR3 is TGCAGTGCAAACCGCGGGGGAAGCACAGATACGCAGTATTTT.

The chain recombines TRBV12-3 or TRBV12-4 with TRBJ2-5; the D gene is possibly TRBD2 (5 bases). V was clipped by 6 bases and J by 4 bases, with 12 bases between them. The CDR3 loop spans 13 amino acids. CDR3 sequence: CASSSGKPETQYF. CDR3 coding DNA: TGTGCCAGCAGCTCCGGGAAGCCAGAGACCCAGTACTTC.

This clonotype was counted between two and nine times. The rearrangement links TRBV4-3 to TRBJ2-1; weak D call: TRBD2 (6 bases). The CDR3 runs 13 residues. Trimming removed 0 bases from V and 11 bases from J, with 11 bases in between. Germline CDR1 and CDR2: LGHNA and YSLEER. The CDR3 loop reads CASSQDFGGKQFF. The CDR3, as DNA: TGCGCCAGCAGCCAAGATTTTGGCGGGAAGCAGTTCTTC.

The DNA of the CDR3 is TGTGCCAGCAGTTTACATGACAGGGTCCAAACCCAGTACTTC. Translated: CASSLHDRVQTQYF. This sequence joins TRBV12-3 or TRBV12-4 and TRBJ2-5; 7 bases align to TRBD1. The CDR3 is 14 residues long. V was pared by 2 bases and J by 8 bases, with 8 bases of the junction left unmatched.

This clonotype came up a few times. The rearrangement links TRBV12-3 or TRBV12-4 to TRBJ2-2; D tentatively reads TRBD1 or TRBD2 (5 bases each). Trimming shortened V by 6 bases and J by 0 bases, and 11 bases separated the two germline ends. There are 15 residues in the CDR3. CDR3 bases: TGTGCCAGCAGCCCCCGGGGCCCGAACACCGGGGAGCTGTTTTTT. It is translated as CASSPRGPNTGELFF.

This clonotype appeared a few times. The J gene is TRBJ1-2, the V gene TRBV10-3; TRBD1 agrees at 9 bases. Losses at the gene ends were 0 bases for V and 0 bases for J; bases not matched to a gene: 2. CDR1 is ENHRY and CDR2 is SYGVKD in the germline V gene. The CDR3 is 16 amino acids. The CDR3 region is CAISESGQGANYGYTF. The CDR3 DNA reads TGTGCCATCAGTGAGTCGGGACAGGGAGCTAACTATGGCTACACCTTC.

This clonotype showed up just a few times. The chain joins TRBV28 to TRBJ1-2, with 11 positions matching TRBD1. Germline V lookup: CDR1 MDHEN, CDR2 SYDVKM. The CDR3 sequence is 14 residues long. V lost 8 bases, J lost 4 bases, and 6 bases stayed unmatched. CDR3 DNA: TGTGCCAGCGAAGTTGGGACAGGGGGCTATGGCTACACCTTC. Encoded protein: CASEVGTGGYGYTF.

The chain combines TRBV20-1 with TRBJ1-6; the D gene is possibly TRBD1 (5 bases). With 6 bases removed from V and 7 bases from J, the gap between germline ends came to 19 bases. CDR3 length: 15 amino acids. Germline V gives CDR1 DFQATT, CDR2 SNEGSKA (reference sequence). CDR3: CSAKAGDSGNSPLHF. CDR3 nucleotide sequence: TGCAGTGCCAAGGCGGGGGACTCGGGGAATTCACCCCTCCACTTT.

This clonotype occurred a few times. The chain carries TRBV20-1 and TRBJ2-1; D is undetermined. The CDR3 has 13 residues. The ends were cut back, 2 bases at V and 6 bases at J, with 11 bases in the middle. Germline lookup yields CDR1 DFQATT and CDR2 SNEGSKA (reference sequence). CDR3 nucleotide sequence: TGCAGTGCTAGACTGCGAGTAGGCAATGAGCAGTTCTTC. Encoded protein: CSARLRVGNEQFF.

In its sample, this clonotype was seen a few times. The gene calls are TRBV29-1 and TRBJ2-5, with D tentatively TRBD1 or TRBD2 (5 bases each). The germline gives CDR1 SQVTM, CDR2 ANQGSEA. The CDR3 sequence is 11 residues long. Trimming stripped 3 bases from V and 7 bases from J, with 9 bases between. CDR3 sequence: CSVEAGTTQYF. The CDR3 DNA reads as TGCAGCGTTGAGGCCGGGACGACCCAGTACTTC.

This clonotype occurred a few times. The CDR3 here is CASSQGLQERAYTEAFF. CDR3 nucleotides: TGTGCCAGCAGCCAAGGATTGCAGGAAAGGGCGTACACTGAAGCTTTCTTT. The chain links TRBV4-2 to TRBJ1-1, with D hard to call. CDR1 and CDR2 (germline): LGHNA, YNFKEQ. V was cut by 1 base and J by 3 bases, with 18 bases left in between. The CDR3 runs to 17 residues.

CDR3 coding DNA: TGTGCCACAACCGGACAGGGATGGGAAAAACTGTTTTTT. It specifies CATTGQGWEKLFF. The chain recombines TRBV15 with TRBJ1-4; TRBD1 matches 8 bases. V lost 9 bases to trimming and J lost 8 bases; unmatched junction nucleotides: 8. Germline V gene sequence: CDR1 LNHNV, CDR2 YYDKDF (reference sequence). The CDR3 is made up of 13 amino acids. Variable domain in full (rest from reference TRBV15 and TRBJ1-4): DAMVIQNPRYQVTQFGKPVTLSCSQTLNHNVMYWYQQKSSQAPKLLFHYYDKDFNNEADTPDNFQSRRPNTSFCFLDIRSPGLGDTAMYLCATTGQGWEKLFFGSGTQLSVL.

The chain joins TRBV5-5 to TRBJ2-5; 11 bases line up with TRBD2. CDR1 SGHKS and CDR2 YYEKEE come from the germline V gene (reference sequence). The J segment lost 4 bases and the V segment lost 4 bases, leaving 6 bases of the junction unmatched. The CDR3 is 15 residues long. The CDR3 coding sequence is TGTGCCAGCAGCGAGCTAGCGGGAGGTGGAGAGACCCAGTACTTC. This translates into CASSELAGGGETQYF.

The chain uses TRBV27 and TRBJ2-7, with 13 bases aligning to TRBD2. This CDR3 is built from 15 residues. Germline V lookup: CDR1 MNHEY, CDR2 SMNVEV (reference sequence). V was pared by 6 bases and J by 7 bases, with 9 bases of the junction left unmatched. CDR3 nucleotides: TGTGCCAGCAGACCCGGGACTAGCGGGATTCGGGAGCAGTACTTC. It codes for CASRPGTSGIREQYF.

The rearrangement links TRBV25-1 to TRBJ2-7; TRBD1 agrees at 7 bases. The germline V gene has CDR1 MGHDK and CDR2 SYGVNS. The CDR3 runs 16 residues. The V and J ends lost 4 bases and 2 bases, in that order; junction bases with no gene match: 11. The CDR3 spells CASSGIDRAAAYEQYF. The CDR3 region has the DNA TGTGCCAGCAGTGGGATAGACAGGGCCGCCGCCTACGAGCAGTACTTC.